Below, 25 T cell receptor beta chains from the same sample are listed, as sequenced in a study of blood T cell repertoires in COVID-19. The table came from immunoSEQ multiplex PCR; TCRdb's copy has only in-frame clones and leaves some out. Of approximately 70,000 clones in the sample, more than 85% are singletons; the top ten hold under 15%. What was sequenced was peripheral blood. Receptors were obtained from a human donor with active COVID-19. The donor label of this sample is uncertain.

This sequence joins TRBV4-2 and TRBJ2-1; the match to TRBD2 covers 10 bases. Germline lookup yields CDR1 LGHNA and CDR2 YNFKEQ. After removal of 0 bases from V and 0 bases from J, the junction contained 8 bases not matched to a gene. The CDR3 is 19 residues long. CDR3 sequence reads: CASSQEVLAGSLSYNEQFF. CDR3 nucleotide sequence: TGTGCCAGCAGCCAAGAGGTACTAGCGGGGTCCCTCTCCTACAATGAGCAGTTCTTC.

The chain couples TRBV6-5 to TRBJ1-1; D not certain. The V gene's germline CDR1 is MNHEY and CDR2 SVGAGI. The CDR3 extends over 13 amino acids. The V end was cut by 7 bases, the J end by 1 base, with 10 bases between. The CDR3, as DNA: TGTGCCAGCACCTCATTGAGGAACACTGAAGCTTTCTTT. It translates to CASTSLRNTEAFF.

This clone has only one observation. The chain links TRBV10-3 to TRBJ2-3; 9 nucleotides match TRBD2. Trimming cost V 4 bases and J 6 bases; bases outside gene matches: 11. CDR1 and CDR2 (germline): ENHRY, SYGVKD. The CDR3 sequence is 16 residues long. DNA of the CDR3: TGTGCCATCAGTGGGGGCGCGGGAGGGCCCTCGGATACGCAGTATTTT. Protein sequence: CAISGGAGGPSDTQYF.

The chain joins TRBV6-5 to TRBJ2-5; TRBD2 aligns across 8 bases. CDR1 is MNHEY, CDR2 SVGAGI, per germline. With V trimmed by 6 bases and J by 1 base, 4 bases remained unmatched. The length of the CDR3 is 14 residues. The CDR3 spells CASSPGTSQETQYF. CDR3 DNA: TGTGCCAGCAGCCCCGGGACTAGCCAAGAGACCCAGTACTTC.

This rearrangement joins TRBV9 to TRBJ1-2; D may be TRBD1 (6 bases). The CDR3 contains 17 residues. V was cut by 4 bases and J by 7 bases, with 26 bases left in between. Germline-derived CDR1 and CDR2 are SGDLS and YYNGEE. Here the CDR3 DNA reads TGTGCCAGCAGCATCCGCCCCCCCGGCAGGGGCGTCGGTGGCTACACCTTC. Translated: CASSIRPPGRGVGGYTF.

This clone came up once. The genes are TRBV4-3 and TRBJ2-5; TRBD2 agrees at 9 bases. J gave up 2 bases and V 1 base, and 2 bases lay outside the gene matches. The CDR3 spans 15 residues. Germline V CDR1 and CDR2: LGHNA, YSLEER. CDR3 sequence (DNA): TGCGCCAGCAGCCAAGCAAGCGGGAGGCAAGAGACCCAGTACTTC. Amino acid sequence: CASSQASGRQETQYF.

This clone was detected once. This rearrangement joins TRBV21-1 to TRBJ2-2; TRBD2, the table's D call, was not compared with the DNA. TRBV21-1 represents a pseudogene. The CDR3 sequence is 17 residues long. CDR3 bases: TGTGCCAGCAGCAAGGGAGTCGGGAAAAGAAACACCGGGGAGCTGTTTTTT. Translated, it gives CASSKGVGKRNTGELFF.

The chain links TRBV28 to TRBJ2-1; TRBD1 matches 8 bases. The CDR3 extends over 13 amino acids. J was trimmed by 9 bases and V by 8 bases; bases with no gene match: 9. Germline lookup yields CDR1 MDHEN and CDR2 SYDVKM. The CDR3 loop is CASRSDRASEQFF. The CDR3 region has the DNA TGTGCCAGCCGATCGGACAGGGCAAGTGAGCAGTTCTTC.

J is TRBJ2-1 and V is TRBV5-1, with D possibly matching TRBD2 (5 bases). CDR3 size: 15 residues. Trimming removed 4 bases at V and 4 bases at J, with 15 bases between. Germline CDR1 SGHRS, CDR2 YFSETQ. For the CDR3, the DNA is TGCGCCAGCAGCCCCGACTCCCCGGGGTACAATGAGCAGTTCTTC. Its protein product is CASSPDSPGYNEQFF. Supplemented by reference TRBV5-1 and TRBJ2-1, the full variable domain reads KAGVTQTPRYLIKTRGQQVTLSCSPISGHRSVSWYQQTPGQGLQFLFEYFSETQRNKGNFPGRFSGRQFSNSRSEMNVSTLELGDSALYLCASSPDSPGYNEQFFGPGTRLTVL.

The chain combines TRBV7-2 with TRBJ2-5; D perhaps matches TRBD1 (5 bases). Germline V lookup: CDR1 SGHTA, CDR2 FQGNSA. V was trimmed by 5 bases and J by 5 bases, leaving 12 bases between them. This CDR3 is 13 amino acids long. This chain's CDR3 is CASSPRDKETQYF. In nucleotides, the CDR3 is TGTGCCAGCAGCCCCAGGGATAAGGAGACCCAGTACTTC.

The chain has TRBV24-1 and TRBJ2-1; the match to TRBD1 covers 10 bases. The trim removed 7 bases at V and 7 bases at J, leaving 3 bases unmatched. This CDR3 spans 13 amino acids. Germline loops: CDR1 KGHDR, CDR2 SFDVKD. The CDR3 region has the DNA TGTGCCACCAGAGGACAGGGGGGGAATGAGCAGTTCTTC. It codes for CATRGQGGNEQFF.

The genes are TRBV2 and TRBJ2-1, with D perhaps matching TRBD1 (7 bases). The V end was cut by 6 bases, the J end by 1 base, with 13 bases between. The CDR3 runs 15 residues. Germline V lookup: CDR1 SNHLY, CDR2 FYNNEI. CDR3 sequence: CASSPAGQSYNEQFF. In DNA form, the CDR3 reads TGTGCCAGCAGCCCCGCGGGACAGTCCTACAATGAGCAGTTCTTC.

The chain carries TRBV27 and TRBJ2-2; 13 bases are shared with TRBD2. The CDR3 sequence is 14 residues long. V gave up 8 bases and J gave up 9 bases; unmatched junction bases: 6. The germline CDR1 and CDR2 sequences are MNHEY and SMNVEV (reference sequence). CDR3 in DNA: TGTGCCAGCTCAGGACTAGCGGGAGTCAGGGAGCTGTTTTTT. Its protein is CASSGLAGVRELFF.

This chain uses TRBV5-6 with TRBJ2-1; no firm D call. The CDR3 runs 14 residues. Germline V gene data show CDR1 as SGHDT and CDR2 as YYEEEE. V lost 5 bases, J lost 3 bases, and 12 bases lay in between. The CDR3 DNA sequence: TGTGCCAGCAGTCCTATCCTCGACTACAATGAGCAGTTCTTC. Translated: CASSPILDYNEQFF.

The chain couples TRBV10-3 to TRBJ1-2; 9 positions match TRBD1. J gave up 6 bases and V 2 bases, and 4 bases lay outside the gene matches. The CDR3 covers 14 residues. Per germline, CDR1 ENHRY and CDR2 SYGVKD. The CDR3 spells CAISEGTGRNGYTF. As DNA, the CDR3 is TGTGCCATCAGTGAGGGGACAGGGAGAAATGGCTACACCTTC.

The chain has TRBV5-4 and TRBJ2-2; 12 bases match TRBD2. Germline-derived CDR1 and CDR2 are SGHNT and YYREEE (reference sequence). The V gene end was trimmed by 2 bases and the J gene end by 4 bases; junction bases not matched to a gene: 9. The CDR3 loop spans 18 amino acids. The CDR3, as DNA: TGTGCCAGCAGCTTCGGACTAGCGGGGTCGTCCGGCACCGGGGAGCTGTTTTTT. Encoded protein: CASSFGLAGSSGTGELFF.

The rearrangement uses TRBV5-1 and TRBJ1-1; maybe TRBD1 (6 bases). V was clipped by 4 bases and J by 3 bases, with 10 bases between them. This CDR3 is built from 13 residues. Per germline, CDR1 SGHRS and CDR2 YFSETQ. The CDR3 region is CASSTRQDTEAFF. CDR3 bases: TGCGCCAGCAGCACAAGACAGGACACTGAAGCTTTCTTT.

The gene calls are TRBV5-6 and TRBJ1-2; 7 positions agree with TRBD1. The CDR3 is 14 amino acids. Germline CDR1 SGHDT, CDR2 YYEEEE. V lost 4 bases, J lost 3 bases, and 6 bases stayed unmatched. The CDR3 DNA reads TGTGCCAGCAGCCCGACAGGGCTCCACTATGGCTACACCTTC. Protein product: CASSPTGLHYGYTF.

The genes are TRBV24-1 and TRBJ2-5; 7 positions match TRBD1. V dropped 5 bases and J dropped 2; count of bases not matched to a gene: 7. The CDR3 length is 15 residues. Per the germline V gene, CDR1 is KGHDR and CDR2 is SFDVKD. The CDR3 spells CATSGTGGNQETQYF. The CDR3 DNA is TGTGCCACCAGTGGGACAGGAGGTAATCAAGAGACCCAGTACTTC.

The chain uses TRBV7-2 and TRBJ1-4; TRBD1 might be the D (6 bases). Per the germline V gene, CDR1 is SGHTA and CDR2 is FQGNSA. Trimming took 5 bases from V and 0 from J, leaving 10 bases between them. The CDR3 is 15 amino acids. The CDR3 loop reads CASSLWTATNEKLFF. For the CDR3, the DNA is TGTGCCAGCAGCCTGTGGACAGCAACTAATGAAAAACTGTTTTTT.

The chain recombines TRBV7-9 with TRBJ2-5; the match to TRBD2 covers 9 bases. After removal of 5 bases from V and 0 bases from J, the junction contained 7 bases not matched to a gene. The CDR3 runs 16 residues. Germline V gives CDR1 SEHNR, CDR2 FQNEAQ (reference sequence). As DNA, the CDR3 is TGTGCCAGCAGCCACCCTAGCGGGGCGTACCAAGAGACCCAGTACTTC. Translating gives CASSHPSGAYQETQYF.

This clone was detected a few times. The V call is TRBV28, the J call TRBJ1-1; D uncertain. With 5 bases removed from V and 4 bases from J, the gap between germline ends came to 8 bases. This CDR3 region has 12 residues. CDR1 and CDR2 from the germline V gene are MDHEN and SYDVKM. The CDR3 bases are TGTGCCAGCAGTCCTTTCTCCACTGAAGCTTTCTTT. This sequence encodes CASSPFSTEAFF.

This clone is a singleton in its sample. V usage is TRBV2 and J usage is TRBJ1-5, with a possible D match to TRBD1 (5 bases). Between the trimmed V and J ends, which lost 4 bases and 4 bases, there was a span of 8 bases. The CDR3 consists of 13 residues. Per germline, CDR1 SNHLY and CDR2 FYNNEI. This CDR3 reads CASSGQGNQPQHF. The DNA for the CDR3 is TGTGCCAGCAGTGGGCAGGGAAATCAGCCCCAGCATTTT.

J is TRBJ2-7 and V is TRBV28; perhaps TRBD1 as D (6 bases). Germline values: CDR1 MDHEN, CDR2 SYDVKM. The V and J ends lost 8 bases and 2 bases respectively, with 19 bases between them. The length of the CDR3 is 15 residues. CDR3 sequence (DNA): TGTGCCAGCGATAGGCCAGGGGACCTAACCTACGAGCAGTACTTC. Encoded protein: CASDRPGDLTYEQYF.

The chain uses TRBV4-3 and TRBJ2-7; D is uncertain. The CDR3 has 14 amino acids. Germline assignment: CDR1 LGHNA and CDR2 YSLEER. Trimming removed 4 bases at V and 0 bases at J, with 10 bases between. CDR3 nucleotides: TGCGCCAGCAGCCTTGGGCCCTACTCCTACGAGCAGTACTTC. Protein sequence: CASSLGPYSYEQYF.